This TCR beta chain is from a study of PD-L1 blockade in urothelial cancer. As for the study in general: When blood samples were assessed, the median T cell count was some 140,000.

Some clones are missing from TCRdb's copy, which holds only in-frame ones; the method was immunoSEQ multiplex PCR. The table shows 100,000 or so clones, with 91% occurring only once. Study observations and caveats: Greater 3-week expansion of tumor-associated blood clones was recorded for durable-benefit patients.

On this clone: Its antigen is not identified.

Germline V gene data show CDR1 as MDHEN and CDR2 as SYDVKM. V gave up 6 bases and J gave up 7 bases; unmatched junction bases: 9. The CDR3 has 15 residues. The material was PBMCs, obtained around atezolizumab (anti-PD-L1) treatment. This TCR was sampled from a woman aged 80 or over with urothelial cancer. This chain connects TRBV28 to TRBJ1-4; 9 bases fit TRBD1. CDR3 sequence reads: CASRTPGQGVEKLFF. CDR3 DNA sequence: TGTGCCAGCAGGACCCCGGGACAGGGAGTTGAAAAACTGTTTTTT.